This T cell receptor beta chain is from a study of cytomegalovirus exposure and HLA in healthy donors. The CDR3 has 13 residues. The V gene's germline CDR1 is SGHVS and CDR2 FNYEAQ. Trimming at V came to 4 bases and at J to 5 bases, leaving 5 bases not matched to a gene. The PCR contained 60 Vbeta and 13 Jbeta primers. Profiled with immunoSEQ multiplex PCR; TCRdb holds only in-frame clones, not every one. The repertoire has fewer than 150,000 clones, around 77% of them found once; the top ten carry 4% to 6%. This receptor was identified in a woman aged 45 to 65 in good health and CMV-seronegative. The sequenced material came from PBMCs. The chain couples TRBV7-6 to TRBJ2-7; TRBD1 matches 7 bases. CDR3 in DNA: TGTGCCAGCAGCTCGAGACAGGGTAACGAGCAGTACTTC. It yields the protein CASSSRQGNEQYF.